This T cell receptor (beta chain) was profiled in a study of tumor-infiltrating lymphocytes in primary liver carcinoma. About the research overall: Staging of the tumors gave T1-T3 N0M0, with widths of roughly 4 to 10 cm. Study-level findings and limits: For tumor-adjacent and tumor-blood pairs, overlap was less than that seen for tumor region pairs.

Total RNA amounting to roughly 450 ng was the source from which TCR beta cDNA was made with a constant-region primer. The TCR beta library was amplified through three nested multiplex PCR rounds in a modified ARM-PCR procedure. Running approximately 10 cycles apiece, the first two PCR rounds relied on TRBV1-TRBV30 forward primers together with a C-beta reverse primer. In TCRdb, the multiplex PCR reads were re-called with MiXCR into one record per CDR3 protein. The data hold approximately 330,000 distinct CDR3 sequences, with 65% observed a single time. Note on this clonotype: The antigen is undetermined. Mismatch with germline at one junction end may stem from a read error.

In germline, CDR1 is SGHDN, CDR2 FVKESK. The CDR3 is 14 amino acids. The blood RNA (from unsorted whole blood) was obtained, and germline DNA was also extracted. The sequenced material came from peripheral blood. The receptor was isolated from a man aged 35 to 55 with primary liver carcinoma and hepatitis B virus infection. V usage is TRBV14 and J usage is TRBJ2-1; D may be TRBD1 or TRBD2 (5 bases each). The chain's CDR3 is CASSQGPARNEQFF. Written as DNA, the CDR3 is TGTGCAAGCAGCCAGGGACCAGCGCGAAATGAGCAGTTCTTC.